This TCR beta chain was found in a study of cytomegalovirus exposure and HLA in healthy donors. The length of the CDR3 is 16 residues. The V end was cut by 3 bases, the J end by 5 bases, with 20 bases between. Looked up from germline, CDR1 is SGHAT and CDR2 is FQNNGV. PCR amplification relied on 60 Vbeta primers (plus 13 Jbeta primers). The data were produced by immunoSEQ multiplex PCR, yet TCRdb's version contains in-frame clones alone and is incomplete. The table records about 200,000 clones, 65% to 90% of them present only once. The sample was PBMCs. This receptor was taken from a woman aged 25 to 45 in good health and CMV-seronegative. The chain uses TRBV11-2 and TRBJ2-7, with D possibly TRBD1 on 6 matching bases. This chain's CDR3 is CASSLPAGQLRHEQYF. The CDR3 DNA is TGTGCCAGCAGCTTGCCAGCTGGACAGCTACGCCACGAGCAGTACTTC. The entire variable domain, with the rest obtained from reference TRBV11-2 and TRBJ2-7, is as follows: EAGVAQSPRYKIIEKRQSVAFWCNPISGHATLYWYQQILGQGPKLLIQFQNNGVVDDSQLPKDRFSAERLKGVDSTLKIQPAKLEDSAVYLCASSLPAGQLRHEQYFGPGTRLTVT.